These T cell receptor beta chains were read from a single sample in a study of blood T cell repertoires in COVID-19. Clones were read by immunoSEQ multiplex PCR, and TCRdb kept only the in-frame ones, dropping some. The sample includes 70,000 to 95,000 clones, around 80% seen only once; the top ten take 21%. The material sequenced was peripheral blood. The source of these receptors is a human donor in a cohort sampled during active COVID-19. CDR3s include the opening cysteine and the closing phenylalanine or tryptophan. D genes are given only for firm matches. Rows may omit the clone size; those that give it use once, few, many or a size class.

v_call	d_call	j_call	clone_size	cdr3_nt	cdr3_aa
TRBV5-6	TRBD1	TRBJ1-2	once	TGTGCCAGCAGCTTGGACAGGGGCATAGGCTACACCTTC	CASSLDRGIGYTF
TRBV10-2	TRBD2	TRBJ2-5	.	TGCGCCACCGGACTAGCAGGCGAGACCCAGTACTTC	CATGLAGETQYF
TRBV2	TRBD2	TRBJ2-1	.	TGTGCCAGCAGGGGACTAGCGGGGGGGAACAATGAGCAGTTCTTC	CASRGLAGGNNEQFF
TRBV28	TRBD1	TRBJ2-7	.	TGTGCCAGCACCCAACCGGGACAGGGAGTGCGGGAGCAGTACTTC	CASTQPGQGVREQYF
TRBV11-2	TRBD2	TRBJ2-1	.	TGTGCCAGCAGCTTGACTAGCGGTGGAAATGAGCAGTTCTTC	CASSLTSGGNEQFF
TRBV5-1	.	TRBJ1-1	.	TGCGCCAGCAGCTTGTGGCAGGATGGATCGAACACTGAAGCTTTCTTT	CASSLWQDGSNTEAFF
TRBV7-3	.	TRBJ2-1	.	TGTGCCAGCAGCTTATATTTCGGTTATGAGCAGTTCTTC	CASSLYFGYEQFF
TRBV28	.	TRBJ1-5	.	TGTGCCAGCACCTTAAACAGGGCCCTGAACAATCAGCCCCAGCATTTT	CASTLNRALNNQPQHF
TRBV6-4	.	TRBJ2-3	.	TGTGCCAGCAGTGATATTAATCGGCGGTACACAGATACGCAGTATTTT	CASSDINRRYTDTQYF
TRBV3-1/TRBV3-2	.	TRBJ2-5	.	TGTGCCAGCAGCCCTCGGGGAGTATCGATATTCGGGGGAGAGACCCAGTACTTC	CASSPRGVSIFGGETQYF
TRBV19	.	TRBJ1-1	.	TGTGCCAGTAGTACACGACAGGCTACGCCCGGACTCCTTGAAGCTTTCTTT	CASSTRQATPGLLEAFF
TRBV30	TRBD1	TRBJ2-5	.	TGTGCCTGGAGTGAGAGGACAGGGGTTGGGGAGACCCAGTACTTC	CAWSERTGVGETQYF
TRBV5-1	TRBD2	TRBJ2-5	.	TGCGCCAGCAGCGGGGGACTAGGCGGGGAGACCCAGTACTTC	CASSGGLGGETQYF
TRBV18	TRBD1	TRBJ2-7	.	TGTGCCAGCTCACGTGCAGGGGGCGCCTACGAGCAGTACTTC	CASSRAGGAYEQYF
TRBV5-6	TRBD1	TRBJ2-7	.	TGTGCCAGCAGCTTGACGTACCGGGACAGCAATTACGAGCAGTACTTC	CASSLTYRDSNYEQYF
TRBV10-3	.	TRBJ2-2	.	TGTGCCATCAGTGGAGGGTCGAAGGAGCTGTTTTTT	CAISGGSKELFF
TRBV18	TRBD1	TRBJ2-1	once	TGTGCCAGCTCACAGACAGGGTCGGGTGAGCAGTTCTTC	CASSQTGSGEQFF
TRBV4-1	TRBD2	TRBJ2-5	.	TGCGCCAGCAGCCCACCGACTAGCGGGGGACAAGAGACCCAGTACTTC	CASSPPTSGGQETQYF
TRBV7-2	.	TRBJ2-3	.	TGTGCCAGCAGCCTGGCGGCTAGCTTAGGAGATACGCAGTATTTT	CASSLAASLGDTQYF
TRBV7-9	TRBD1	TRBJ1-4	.	TGTGCCAGCAGCCTCCGGGACAGTGGGGAAAAACTGTTTTTT	CASSLRDSGEKLFF
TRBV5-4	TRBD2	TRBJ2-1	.	TGTGCCAGCAGCTGGGCTAGCGGGTTAAGGTCGAATGAGCAGTTCTTC	CASSWASGLRSNEQFF
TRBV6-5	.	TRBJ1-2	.	TGTGCCAGCACCCCGTCCGGGACACTCTATGGCTACACCTTC	CASTPSGTLYGYTF
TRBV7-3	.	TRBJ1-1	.	TGTGCCAGCAGCCCCGGCGTTCACAGTGCTGAAGCTTTCTTT	CASSPGVHSAEAFF
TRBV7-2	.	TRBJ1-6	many	TGTGCCAGCAGCTTATCGAGGGGGAATTCACCCCTCCACTTT	CASSLSRGNSPLHF
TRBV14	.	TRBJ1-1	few	TGTGCCAGCAGCCAACCGGGGATGAACACTGAAGCTTTCTTT	CASSQPGMNTEAFF
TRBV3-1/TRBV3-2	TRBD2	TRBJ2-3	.	TGTGCCAGCAGCCCCTGGACTAGTATCTCAGATACGCAGTATTTT	CASSPWTSISDTQYF
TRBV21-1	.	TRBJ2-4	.	TGTGCCAGCAGCAAAGTGGGGGGAATAGCCAAAAACATTCAGTACTTC	CASSKVGGIAKNIQYF
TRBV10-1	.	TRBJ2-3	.	TGCGCCAGCAGTGAGTCGAGCGGTACGCAGTATTTT	CASSESSGTQYF
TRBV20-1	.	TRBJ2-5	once	TGCAGTGTAGGGGACCAAGAGACCCAGTACTTC	CSVGDQETQYF
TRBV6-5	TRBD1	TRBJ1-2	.	TGTGCCAGCAGTTACACGACAGGGAACTATGGCTACACCTTC	CASSYTTGNYGYTF
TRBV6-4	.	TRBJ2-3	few	TGTGCCAGCAGTGCCCTACAGGGTGGCACAGATACGCAGTATTTT	CASSALQGGTDTQYF
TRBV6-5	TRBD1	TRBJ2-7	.	TGTGCCAGCAGTTACTGGGCGACAGGGGGATCCTACGAGCAGTACTTC	CASSYWATGGSYEQYF
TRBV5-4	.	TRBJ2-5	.	TGTGCCAGCAGCTTGGGTGACAGCCAAGAGACCCAGTACTTC	CASSLGDSQETQYF
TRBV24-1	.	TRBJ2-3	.	TGTGCCACCAGTGATTTTGACTCATACACAGATACGCAGTATTTT	CATSDFDSYTDTQYF
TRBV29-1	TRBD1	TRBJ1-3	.	TGCAGCGTGACAGGGGGAAGACCCTCTGGAAACACCATATATTTT	CSVTGGRPSGNTIYF
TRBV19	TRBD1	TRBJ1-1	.	TGTGCCAGTAGTATTTACAGGGGGGAGGCTTTCTTT	CASSIYRGEAFF
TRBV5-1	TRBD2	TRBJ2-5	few	TGCGCCAGCAGCTATAGCGGGGGGGCCTCTGAGGAGACCCAGTACTTC	CASSYSGGASEETQYF
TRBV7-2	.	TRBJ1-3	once	TGTGCCAGCAGCACACAGGGTGGCGGAAACACCATATATTTT	CASSTQGGGNTIYF
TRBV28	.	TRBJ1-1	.	TGTGCCAGCAGTACCTACGCCGGAACGGGAGTGGCTTTCTTT	CASSTYAGTGVAFF
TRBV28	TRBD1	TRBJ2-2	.	TGTGCCAGCAGCCCCGTGGGACAGGGGTCGGGCGGGGAGCTGTTTTTT	CASSPVGQGSGGELFF
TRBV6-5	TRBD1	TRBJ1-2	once	TGTGCCAGCAGTACAAGACAGGGTCCTAACTATGGCTACACCTTC	CASSTRQGPNYGYTF
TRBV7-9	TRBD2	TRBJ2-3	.	TGTGCCAGCAGCCACGGACTAGCGGGGGGGAGAGATACGCAGTATTTT	CASSHGLAGGRDTQYF
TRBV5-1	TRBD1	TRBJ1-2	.	TGCGCCAGCAGCGTAACAGGGGGCTCGAACTATGGCTACACCTTC	CASSVTGGSNYGYTF
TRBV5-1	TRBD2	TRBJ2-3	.	TGCGCCAGCAGACTTTCCGGGACTCGCGGGGGGGCGGGCACAGATACGCAGTATTTT	CASRLSGTRGGAGTDTQYF
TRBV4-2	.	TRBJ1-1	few	TGTGCCAGCAGCCAAGTAGCGATGAACACTGAAGCTTTCTTT	CASSQVAMNTEAFF
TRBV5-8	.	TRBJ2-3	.	TGTGCCAGCAGTCCACTTCGCTCCACAGATACGCAGTATTTT	CASSPLRSTDTQYF
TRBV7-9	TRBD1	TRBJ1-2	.	TGTGCCAGCAGTCGGACAGGGGATGATCGTGGCTACACCTTC	CASSRTGDDRGYTF
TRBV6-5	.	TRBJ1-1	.	TGTGCCAGCAGGGAGCACGCGAACACTGAAGCTTTCTTT	CASREHANTEAFF
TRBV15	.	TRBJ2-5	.	TGTGCCACCAGCAGACGAGAGACCCAGTACTTC	CATSRRETQYF
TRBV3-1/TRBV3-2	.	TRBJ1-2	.	TGTGCCAGCAGCCTGTCTGGTGTCGCGGACTATGGCTACACCTTC	CASSLSGVADYGYTF
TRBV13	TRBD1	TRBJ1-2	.	TGTGCCAGCAGCAAGGACAGGCAACAGAACTATGGCTACACCTTC	CASSKDRQQNYGYTF
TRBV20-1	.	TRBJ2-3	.	TGCAGTGCCCGCCTCGACAGGAGCTCGTATTTT	CSARLDRSSYF
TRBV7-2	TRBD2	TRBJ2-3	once	TGTGCCAGCAGCTTAGGACCTAGCGGGGCAGGGAGTACGCAGTATTTT	CASSLGPSGAGSTQYF
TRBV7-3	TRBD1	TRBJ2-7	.	TGTGCCAGCAGCCAAGCTCCGGGACAGATCTACGAGCAGTACTTC	CASSQAPGQIYEQYF
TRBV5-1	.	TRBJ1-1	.	TGCGCCAGCAGCTTGGGGCCAGGTAACACTGAAGCTTTCTTT	CASSLGPGNTEAFF
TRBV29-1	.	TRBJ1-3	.	TGCAGCGGACAGGTGAACTCTGGAAACACCATATATTTT	CSGQVNSGNTIYF